The source of this T cell receptor beta chain is a study of T cell repertoires in cytomegalovirus infection. Looking at the study overall: The public TCR beta signatures pointed to both CMV infection and matching HLA type.

Trimming took 0 bases from V and 4 from J; bases not matched to a gene: 6. In germline, CDR1 is SGHDN, CDR2 FVKESK. This CDR3 is built from 16 residues. A few counts support this clonotype. Its antigen is undetermined. TCRdb used MiXCR to reprocess the reads, holding one entry per CDR3 protein. This sample has 200,000 to 250,000 distinct CDR3 sequences, with around 35% found just once. Study conclusions and caveats: In two of eight donors, the top clonotype was HLA-C-restricted CMV-specific.

Material: CD8+ T cells from cultured PBMCs, obtained from culture after CMV antigen stimulation. The V call is TRBV14, the J call TRBJ2-1, with 7 nucleotides matching TRBD2. This clonotype was sampled from a human donor in good health (CMV status not recorded). Some clones in this sample may be carry-over from other donors' samples. This chain's CDR3 is CASSQDERGAYNEQFF. Here the CDR3 DNA reads TGTGCCAGCAGCCAAGACGAGCGGGGAGCGTACAATGAGCAGTTCTTC.